Here is one TCR beta chain with its context. Profiling relied on immunoSEQ multiplex PCR, and the TCRdb table lists in-frame clones only, not all of them. The table records about 280,000 clones, nearly 90% of them present only once. These data come from a study of blood T cell repertoires in COVID-19. Study-level background: T cells, B-cell-depleted T cells, or PBMCs supplied cDNA or gDNA.

CDR1 and CDR2 from the germline V gene are SEHNR and FQNEAQ (reference sequence). The CDR3 contains 15 residues. V shed 1 base and J shed 0 bases, with 9 bases lying between them. The TCR comes from a woman under 30 with acute COVID-19. The sequencing input was PBMCs or T cells enriched from blood (not recorded which). The chain is built from TRBV7-9 and TRBJ1-1; D unclear. The CDR3 region is CASSLGREMNTEAFF. In DNA form, the CDR3 reads TGTGCCAGCAGCTTAGGGAGGGAAATGAACACTGAAGCTTTCTTT. Filled out from reference TRBV7-9 and TRBJ1-1, the complete variable domain reads DTGVSQNPRHKITKRGQNVTFRCDPISEHNRLYWYRQTLGQGPEFLTYFQNEAQLEKSRLLSDRFSAERPKGSFSTLEIQRTEQGDSAMYLCASSLGREMNTEAFFGQGTRLTVV.